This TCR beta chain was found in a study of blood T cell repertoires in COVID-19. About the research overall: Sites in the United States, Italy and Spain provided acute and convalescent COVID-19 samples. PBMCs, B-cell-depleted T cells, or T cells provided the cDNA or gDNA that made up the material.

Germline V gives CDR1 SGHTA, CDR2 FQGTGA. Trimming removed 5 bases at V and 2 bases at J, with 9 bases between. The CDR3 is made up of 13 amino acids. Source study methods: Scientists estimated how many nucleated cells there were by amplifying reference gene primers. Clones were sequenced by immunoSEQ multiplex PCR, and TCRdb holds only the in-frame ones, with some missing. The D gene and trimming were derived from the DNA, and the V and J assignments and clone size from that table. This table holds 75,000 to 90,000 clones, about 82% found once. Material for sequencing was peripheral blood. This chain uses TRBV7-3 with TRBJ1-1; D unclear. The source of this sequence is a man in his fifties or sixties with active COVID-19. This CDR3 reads CASSIDTNTEAFF. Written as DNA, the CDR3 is TGTGCCAGCAGCATCGACACTAACACTGAAGCTTTCTTT.